Below are 17 T cell receptor beta chains sequenced from a single sample in a study of T-cell reconstitution after alpha-beta-depleted transplantation in children. During its preparation, the TCRbeta library received unique molecular identifiers. TCRdb reprocessed the PCR reads with MiXCR, giving one entry per CDR3 protein. The sample contains hundreds of thousands of distinct CDR3 sequences, around 17% of which appear only once. Sequencing was performed on PBMCs from the stem cell graft donor, taken from the stem cell graft. The receptors stem from a human donor who donated a stem cell graft to a child with acute myeloid leukemia.

This rearrangement joins TRBV5-6 to TRBJ1-1; unclear D gene. The V end lost 2 bases, the J end lost 7 bases, and 6 bases lay between the germline ends. Looked up from germline, CDR1 is SGHDT and CDR2 is YYEEEE. This CDR3 has 11 amino acids. CDR3 sequence reads: CASSFQVEAFF. CDR3 coding DNA: TGTGCCAGCAGCTTCCAGGTTGAAGCTTTCTTT.

The table lists this clonotype with many counts. V is TRBV13 and J is TRBJ1-2; unclear D gene. The CDR3 sequence is 14 residues long. V shed 4 bases and J shed 4 bases, with 13 bases lying between them. The germline V gene has CDR1 PRHDT and CDR2 FYEKMQ (reference sequence). The DNA of the CDR3 is TGTGCCAGCAGCTCTCGCCAAGGAGGCTATGGCTACACCTTC. Its protein is CASSSRQGGYGYTF.

This clonotype was seen at least ten times. The chain carries TRBV18 and TRBJ2-3; TRBD1 agrees at 7 bases. Germline CDR1 reads KGHSH; CDR2 reads LQKENI. J was trimmed by 4 bases and V by 7 bases; bases with no gene match: 11. The CDR3 length is 15 residues. CDR3 sequence reads: CASCENRGISDTQYF. DNA of the CDR3: TGTGCCAGCTGCGAAAACAGGGGAATCTCAGATACGCAGTATTTT.

The chain recombines TRBV7-8 with TRBJ1-1; no clear D. CDR1 and CDR2 from the germline V gene are SGHVS and FQNEAQ. Trimming removed 4 bases at V and 2 bases at J, with 11 bases between. This CDR3 is built from 14 residues. As DNA, the CDR3 is TGTGCCAGCAGCTCGGACGTGATTAACACTGAAGCTTTCTTT. Protein product: CASSSDVINTEAFF.

V gene TRBV12-3 or TRBV12-4 combines with J gene TRBJ1-5; no firm D call. The CDR3 is 16 residues long. V lost 6 bases and J 2 bases, leaving 17 bases between the germline ends. The DNA of the CDR3 is TGTGCCAGCAGCTGGGGAACGGCGAGGGGCAATCAGCCCCAGCATTTT. Translated, it gives CASSWGTARGNQPQHF.

The rearrangement uses TRBV12-3 or TRBV12-4 and TRBJ2-7; 9 bases map to TRBD1. V trimming: 5 bases; J trimming: 3 bases; junction bases outside the gene matches: 5. This CDR3 has 14 amino acids. CDR3 protein: CASSPRQGGYEQYF. Here the CDR3 DNA reads TGTGCCAGCAGTCCCCGACAGGGGGGCTACGAGCAGTACTTC.

This clonotype was counted many times. This chain uses TRBV20-1 with TRBJ2-1, with TRBD2 identical over 11 bases. This CDR3 is built from 14 residues. The V gene's germline CDR1 is DFQATT and CDR2 SNEGSKA (reference sequence). The trim removed 7 bases at V and 4 bases at J, leaving 6 bases unmatched. Written as DNA, the CDR3 is TGCAGTGTGCAAACTAGCGGGGGTTACAATGAGCAGTTCTTC. Encoded protein: CSVQTSGGYNEQFF.

The CDR3 DNA reads TGTGCCAGCAGCCGACCTTTGGCTAGCTCCTACGAGCAGTACGTC. This encodes CASSRPLASSYEQYV. The rearrangement uses TRBV3-1 and TRBJ2-7; no clear D gene. The CDR3 is made up of 15 amino acids. The germline CDR1 and CDR2 sequences are LGHDT and YNNKEL (reference sequence). The germline V and J ends were trimmed by 4 bases and 0 bases, with 13 bases remaining between them.

The genes are TRBV4-1 and TRBJ2-2; 7 nucleotides match TRBD1. The CDR3 is made up of 21 amino acids. Germline V gene lookup returns CDR1 MGHRA and CDR2 YSYEKL. V lost 0 bases, J lost 0 bases, and 16 bases stayed unmatched. This chain's CDR3 is CASSQDEWTGSLHTNTGELFF. The DNA for the CDR3 is TGCGCCAGCAGCCAAGATGAATGGACAGGATCACTACATACGAACACCGGGGAGCTGTTTTTT.

In this sample, this clonotype turned up a few times. CDR3 protein: CASKPGANYGYTF. CDR3 coding DNA: TGTGCCAGCAAGCCCGGGGCGAACTATGGCTACACCTTC. The V gene is TRBV28, the J gene TRBJ1-2; D is perhaps TRBD1 (5 bases). CDR3 length: 13 residues. Per germline, CDR1 MDHEN and CDR2 SYDVKM. With 7 bases removed from V and 2 bases from J, the gap between germline ends came to 11 bases.

This chain connects TRBV7-9 to TRBJ2-7, with 9 bases identical to TRBD1. With V trimmed by 3 bases and J by 2 bases, 5 bases remained unmatched. This CDR3 spans 15 amino acids. Per germline, CDR1 SEHNR and CDR2 FQNEAQ (reference sequence). CDR3 nucleotides: TGTGCCAGCAGCTTTGACAGGGGGGTCGCCTACGAGCAGTACTTC. Translation: CASSFDRGVAYEQYF.

This clonotype was detected only a few times. This chain links TRBV9 with TRBJ2-2, with 10 bases that match TRBD1. Germline CDR1 and CDR2: SGDLS and YYNGEE. Germline trimming cut 4 bases from V and 7 bases from J; bases unmatched to any gene: 7. The CDR3 has 15 residues. The CDR3 DNA reads TGTGCCAGCAGCCCTCGGACAGGGGGAGGCGGGGAGCTGTTTTTT. Protein product: CASSPRTGGGGELFF. The whole variable domain, remainder taken from reference TRBV9 and TRBJ2-2, is DSGVTQTPKHLITATGQRVTLRCSPRSGDLSVYWYQQSLDQGLQFLIQYYNGEERAKGNILERFSAQQFPDLHSELNLSSLELGDSALYFCASSPRTGGGGELFFGEGSRLTVL.

Ten or more counts support this clonotype. The V call is TRBV4-3, the J call TRBJ2-3, with 12 bases fitting TRBD2. From germline, CDR1 is LGHNA and CDR2 YSLEER. The CDR3 has 17 amino acids. V lost 1 base, J lost 2 bases, and 4 bases stayed unmatched. CDR3 in amino acids: CASSQVTSGGSTDTQYF. The CDR3 nucleotides are TGCGCCAGCAGCCAAGTAACTAGCGGGGGGTCCACAGATACGCAGTATTTT.

This clonotype was observed many times. The rearrangement joins TRBV30 to TRBJ1-2; D uncertain. Germline values: CDR1 GTSNPN, CDR2 SVGIG (reference sequence). This CDR3 has 16 amino acids. V was clipped by 5 bases and J by 0 bases, with 19 bases between them. In DNA form, the CDR3 reads TGTGCCTGGGCTCGAAAGGGCAGGAGACCTAACTATGGCTACACCTTC. It codes for CAWARKGRRPNYGYTF.

The rearrangement uses TRBV7-9 and TRBJ2-3; D assignment may be TRBD1 or TRBD2 (5 bases each). The germline gives CDR1 SEHNR, CDR2 FQNEAQ (reference sequence). The CDR3 has 13 residues. The V end lost 8 bases, the J end lost 3 bases, and 12 bases lay between the germline ends. This CDR3 reads CASLYGGTDTQYF. In DNA form, the CDR3 reads TGTGCCAGCCTTTATGGGGGTACAGATACGCAGTATTTT. Using reference TRBV7-9 and TRBJ2-3 for the parts outside the CDR3, the full variable domain is DTGVSQNPRHKITKRGQNVTFRCDPISEHNRLYWYRQTLGQGPEFLTYFQNEAQLEKSRLLSDRFSAERPKGSFSTLEIQRTEQGDSAMYLCASLYGGTDTQYFGPGTRLTVL.

This clonotype came up many times. This chain connects TRBV29-1 to TRBJ2-5, with 7 nucleotides matching TRBD2. Germline V gene lookup returns CDR1 SQVTM and CDR2 ANQGSEA. This CDR3 spans 15 amino acids. The V and J ends lost 5 bases and 5 bases, in that order; junction bases with no gene match: 14. DNA for the CDR3: TGCAGCGTTCCAAGAGACGGGGGGAACCTGGAGACCCAGTACTTC. Protein sequence: CSVPRDGGNLETQYF. The full variable domain, in which reference TRBV29-1 and TRBJ2-5 provide the parts outside the CDR3, is SAVISQKPSRDICQRGTSLTIQCQVDSQVTMMFWYRQQPGQSLTLIATANQGSEATYESGFVIDKFPISRPNLTFSTLTVSNMSPEDSSIYLCSVPRDGGNLETQYFGPGTRLLVL.

As regards this clonotype: A much larger clone sits a single nucleotide away, making a read error possible. The chain uses TRBV6-1 and TRBJ2-1; 10 bases line up with TRBD2. V lost 6 bases to trimming and J lost 4 bases; unmatched junction nucleotides: 15. Germline V gene lookup returns CDR1 MNHNS and CDR2 SASEGT. This CDR3 is built from 18 residues. CDR3 protein: CASSHRSGGAKGYNEQFF. The CDR3 DNA reads TGTGCCAGCAGCCACCGCAGCGGGGGGGCCAAAGGGTACAATGAGCAGTTCTTC.